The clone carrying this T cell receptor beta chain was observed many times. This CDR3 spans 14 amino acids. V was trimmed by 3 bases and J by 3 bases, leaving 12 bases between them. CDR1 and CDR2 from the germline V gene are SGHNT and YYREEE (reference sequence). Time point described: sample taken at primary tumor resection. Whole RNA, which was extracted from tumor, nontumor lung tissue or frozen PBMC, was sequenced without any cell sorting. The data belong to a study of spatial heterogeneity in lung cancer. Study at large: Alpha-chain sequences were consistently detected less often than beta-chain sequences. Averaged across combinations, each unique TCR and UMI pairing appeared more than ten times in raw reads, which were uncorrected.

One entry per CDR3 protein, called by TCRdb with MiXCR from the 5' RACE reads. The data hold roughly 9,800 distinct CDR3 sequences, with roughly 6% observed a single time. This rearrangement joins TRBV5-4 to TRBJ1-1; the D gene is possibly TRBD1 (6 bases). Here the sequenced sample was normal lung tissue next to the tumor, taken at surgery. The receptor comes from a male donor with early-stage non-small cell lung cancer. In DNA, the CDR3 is TGTGCCAGCAGCTACTGGACAGAATACACTGAAGCTTTCTTT. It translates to CASSYWTEYTEAFF.